This TCR beta chain was identified during a study of blood T cell repertoires in COVID-19. Background on the study: Acute-phase and convalescent COVID-19 samples originated in the United States, Italy and Spain. T cells, B-cell-depleted T cells, or PBMCs provided the cDNA or gDNA that served as material.

This clone came up once. The CDR3 totals 16 residues. V was trimmed by 0 bases and J by 4 bases, leaving 13 bases between them. CDR1 is SGHTA and CDR2 is FQGNSA in the germline V gene. Original handling: Amplified reference gene primers provided the basis for estimating nucleated cell counts. Here immunoSEQ multiplex PCR was the method, and the copy in TCRdb shows in-frame clones only, minus some. V, J and clone size were drawn from that table, and D and trimming were deduced from the DNA. Among about 110,000 clones listed, over 65% were seen once. Material: peripheral blood. This receptor was obtained from a woman aged 55 to 70 with acute or convalescent COVID-19. V gene TRBV7-2 combines with J gene TRBJ1-3, with a weak D call TRBD1 (5 bases). The chain's CDR3 is CASSLAGEGTGNTIYF. In nucleotides, the CDR3 is TGTGCCAGCAGCTTAGCGGGGGAGGGTACCGGAAACACCATATATTTT.